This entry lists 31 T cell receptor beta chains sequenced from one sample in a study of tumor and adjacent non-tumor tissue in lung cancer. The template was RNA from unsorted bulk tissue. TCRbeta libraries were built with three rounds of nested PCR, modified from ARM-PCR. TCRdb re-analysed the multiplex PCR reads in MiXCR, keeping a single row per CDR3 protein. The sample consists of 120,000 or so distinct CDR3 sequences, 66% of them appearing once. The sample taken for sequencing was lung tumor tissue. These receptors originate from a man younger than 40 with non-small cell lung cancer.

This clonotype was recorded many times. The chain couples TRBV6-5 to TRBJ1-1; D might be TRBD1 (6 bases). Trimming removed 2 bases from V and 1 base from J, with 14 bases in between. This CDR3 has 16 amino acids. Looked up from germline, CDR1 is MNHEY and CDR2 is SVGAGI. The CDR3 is CASSYDGGRRNTEAFF. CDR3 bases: TGTGCCAGCAGTTACGATGGGGGGCGGCGGAACACTGAAGCTTTCTTT.

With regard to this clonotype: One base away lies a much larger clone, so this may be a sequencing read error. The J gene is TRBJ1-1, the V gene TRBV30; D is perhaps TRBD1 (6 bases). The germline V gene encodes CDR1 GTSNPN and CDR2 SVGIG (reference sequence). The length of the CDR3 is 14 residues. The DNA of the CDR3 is TGTGTCTGGAGAGAGACAGGTCTGAACACTGAAGCTTTCTTT. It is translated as CVWRETGLNTEAFF.

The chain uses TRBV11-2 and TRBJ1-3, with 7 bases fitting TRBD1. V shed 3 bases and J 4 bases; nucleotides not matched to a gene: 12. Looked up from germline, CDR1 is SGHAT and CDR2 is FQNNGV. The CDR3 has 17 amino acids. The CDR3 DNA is TGTGCCAGCAGCTTTGTGGCGGGACAGATCTCCGGAAACACCATATATTTT. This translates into CASSFVAGQISGNTIYF.

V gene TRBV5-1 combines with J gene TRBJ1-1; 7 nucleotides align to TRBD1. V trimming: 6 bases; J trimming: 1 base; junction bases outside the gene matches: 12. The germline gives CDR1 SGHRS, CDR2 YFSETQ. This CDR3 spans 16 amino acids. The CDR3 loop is CASTFVTGEGNTEAFF. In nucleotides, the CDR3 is TGCGCCAGCACCTTTGTCACAGGGGAAGGGAACACTGAAGCTTTCTTT.

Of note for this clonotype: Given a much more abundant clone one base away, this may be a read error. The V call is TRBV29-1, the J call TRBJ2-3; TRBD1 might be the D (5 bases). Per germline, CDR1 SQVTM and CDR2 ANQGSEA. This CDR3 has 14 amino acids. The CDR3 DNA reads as TGCGGCGTTGCCAGGGAAGCTAGCACAGATACGCAGTATTTT. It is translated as CGVAREASTDTQYF.

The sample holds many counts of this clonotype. In nucleotides, the CDR3 is TGTGCCAGCAGCCAAGGTGTGCTCCCTGGGGCCAACGTCCTGACTTTC. This codes for CASSQGVLPGANVLTF. V and J are TRBV4-2 and TRBJ2-6; D remains unclear. There are 16 residues in the CDR3. V was cut by 1 base and J by 2 bases, with 9 bases left in between. The germline V gene encodes CDR1 LGHNA and CDR2 YNFKEQ.

CDR3 bases: TGCAGCTCGGTCTCATCGGCCGAAAAACTGTTTTTT. This gives the protein CSSVSSAEKLFF. The chain recombines TRBV29-1 with TRBJ1-4; D ambiguous. CDR3 length: 12 amino acids. V was shortened by 8 bases and J by 8 bases, with 15 bases between the two germline ends. Germline CDR1 and CDR2: SQVTM and ANQGSEA.

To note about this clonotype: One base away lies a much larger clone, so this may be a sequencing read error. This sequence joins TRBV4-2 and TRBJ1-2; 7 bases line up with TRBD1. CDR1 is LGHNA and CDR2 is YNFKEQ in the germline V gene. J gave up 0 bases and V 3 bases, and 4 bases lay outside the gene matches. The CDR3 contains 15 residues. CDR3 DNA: TGTGCCAGCAGCCATGCTGGGACAGCTAACTATGGCTACACCTTC. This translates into CASSHAGTANYGYTF.

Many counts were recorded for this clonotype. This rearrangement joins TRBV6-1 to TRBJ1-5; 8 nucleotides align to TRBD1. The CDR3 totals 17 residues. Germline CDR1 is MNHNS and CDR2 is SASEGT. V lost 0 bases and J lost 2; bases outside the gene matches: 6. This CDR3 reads CASSEALLTGGNQPQHF. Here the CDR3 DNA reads TGTGCCAGCAGTGAAGCCCTACTGACAGGGGGCAATCAGCCCCAGCATTTT.

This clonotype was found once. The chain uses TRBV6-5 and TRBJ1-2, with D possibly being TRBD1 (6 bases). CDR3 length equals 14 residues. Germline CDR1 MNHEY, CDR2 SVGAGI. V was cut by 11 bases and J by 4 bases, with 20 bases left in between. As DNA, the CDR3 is TGTGCCGACAGCCCTGACAGGATTACCTATGGCTACACCTTC. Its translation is CADSPDRITYGYTF.

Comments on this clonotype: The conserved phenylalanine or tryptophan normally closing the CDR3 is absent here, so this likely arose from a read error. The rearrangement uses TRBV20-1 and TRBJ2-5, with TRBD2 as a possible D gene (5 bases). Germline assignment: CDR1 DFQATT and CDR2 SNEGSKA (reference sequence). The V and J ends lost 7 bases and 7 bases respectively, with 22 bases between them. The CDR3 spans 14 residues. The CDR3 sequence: CSVTSAHQEGTQYS. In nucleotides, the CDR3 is TGCAGTGTCACCTCCGCCCACCAAGAGGGGACCCAGTACTCC.

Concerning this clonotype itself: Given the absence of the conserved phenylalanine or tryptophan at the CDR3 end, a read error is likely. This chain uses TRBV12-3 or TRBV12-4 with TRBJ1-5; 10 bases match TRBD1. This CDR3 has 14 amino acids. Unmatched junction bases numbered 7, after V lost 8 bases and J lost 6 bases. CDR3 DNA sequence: TGTGCCAGCGGTTCCGGACAGGGGGTTCAGCCCCAGCATTCT. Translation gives CASGSGQGVQPQHS.

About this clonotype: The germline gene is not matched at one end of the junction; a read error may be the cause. The CDR3 DNA is TGTGCCAGCAGTACCACAGGGTCTGATGAGCGGTTCTTC. Its translation: CASSTTGSDERFF. This sequence joins TRBV6-6 and TRBJ2-1; D might be TRBD1 (6 bases). This CDR3 region has 13 residues. Germline CDR1 MNHNY, CDR2 SVGAGI (reference sequence).

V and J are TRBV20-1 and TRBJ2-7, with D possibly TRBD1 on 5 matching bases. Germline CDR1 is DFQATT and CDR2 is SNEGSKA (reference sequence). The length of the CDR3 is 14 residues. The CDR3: CGVRNGRAAYEQYF. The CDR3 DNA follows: TGCGGTGTTAGGAACGGCAGGGCAGCCTACGAGCAGTACTTC.

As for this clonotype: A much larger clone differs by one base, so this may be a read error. The CDR3 sequence is CARSQESLRAGTGELFF. The CDR3 nucleotides read TGTGCCAGAAGCCAAGAGTCTTTGCGGGCCGGAACCGGGGAGCTGTTTTTT. The gene calls are TRBV4-2 and TRBJ2-2; TRBD2 is a possible D gene (5 bases). From germline, CDR1 is LGHNA and CDR2 YNFKEQ. The CDR3 runs to 17 residues.

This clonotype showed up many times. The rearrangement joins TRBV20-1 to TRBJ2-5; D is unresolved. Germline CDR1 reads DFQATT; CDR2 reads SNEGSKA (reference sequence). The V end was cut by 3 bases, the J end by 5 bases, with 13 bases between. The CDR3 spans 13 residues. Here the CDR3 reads CSASFESQETQYF. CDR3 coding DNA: TGCAGTGCTAGCTTTGAGAGTCAGGAGACCCAGTACTTC.

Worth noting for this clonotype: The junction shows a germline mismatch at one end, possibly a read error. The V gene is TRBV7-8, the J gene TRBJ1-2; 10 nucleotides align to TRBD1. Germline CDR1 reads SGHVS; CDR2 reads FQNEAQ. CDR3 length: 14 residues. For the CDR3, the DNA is TGTACCAGCAGCACATCGGACAGGGGGGCTGGCTACACCTTC. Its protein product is CTSSTSDRGAGYTF.

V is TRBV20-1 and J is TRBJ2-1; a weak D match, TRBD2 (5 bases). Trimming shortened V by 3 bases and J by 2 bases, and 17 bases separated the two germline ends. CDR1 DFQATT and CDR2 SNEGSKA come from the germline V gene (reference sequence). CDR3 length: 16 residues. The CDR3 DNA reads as TGCAGTGCTAGTGAGTCTATCGGGGTGGCCTACAATGAGCAGTTCTTC. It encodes CSASESIGVAYNEQFF.

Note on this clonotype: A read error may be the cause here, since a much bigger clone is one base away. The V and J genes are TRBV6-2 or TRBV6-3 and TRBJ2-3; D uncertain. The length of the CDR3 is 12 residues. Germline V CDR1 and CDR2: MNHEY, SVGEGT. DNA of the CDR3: TGTGTCAGCAGTTCCCCCCTAGATACGCAGTATTTT. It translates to CVSSSPLDTQYF.

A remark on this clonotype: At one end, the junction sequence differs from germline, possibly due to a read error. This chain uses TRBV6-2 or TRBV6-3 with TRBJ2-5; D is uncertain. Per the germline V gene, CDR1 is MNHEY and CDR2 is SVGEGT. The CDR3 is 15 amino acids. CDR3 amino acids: CDSSVLRARQETQYF. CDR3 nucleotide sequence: TGTGACAGCAGTGTCCTCCGGGCCCGTCAAGAGACCCAGTACTTC.

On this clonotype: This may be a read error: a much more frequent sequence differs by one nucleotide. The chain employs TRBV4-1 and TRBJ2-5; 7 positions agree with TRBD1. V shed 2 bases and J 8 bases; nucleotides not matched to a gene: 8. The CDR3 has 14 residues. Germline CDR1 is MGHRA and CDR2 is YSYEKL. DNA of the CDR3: TGCGCCAGCAGCCAACCGGGACAGTTGGATACCCAGTACTTC. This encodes CASSQPGQLDTQYF.

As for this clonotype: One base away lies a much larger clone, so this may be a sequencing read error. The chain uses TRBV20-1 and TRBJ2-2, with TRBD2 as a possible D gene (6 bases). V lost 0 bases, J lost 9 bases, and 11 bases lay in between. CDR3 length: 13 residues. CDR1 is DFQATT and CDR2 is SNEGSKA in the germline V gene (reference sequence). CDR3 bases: TGCAGTGCTAGAGATATGGAGGGCTGGGAGCTGTTTTTT. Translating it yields CSARDMEGWELFF.

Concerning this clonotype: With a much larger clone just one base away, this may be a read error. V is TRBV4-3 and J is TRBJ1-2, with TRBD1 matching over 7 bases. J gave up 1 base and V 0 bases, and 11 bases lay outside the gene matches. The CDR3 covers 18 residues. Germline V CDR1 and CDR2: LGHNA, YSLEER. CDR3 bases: TGCGCCAGCAGCCAAGATCCGGGACAGAGATACAGTAACTATGGCTACACCTTC. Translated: CASSQDPGQRYSNYGYTF.

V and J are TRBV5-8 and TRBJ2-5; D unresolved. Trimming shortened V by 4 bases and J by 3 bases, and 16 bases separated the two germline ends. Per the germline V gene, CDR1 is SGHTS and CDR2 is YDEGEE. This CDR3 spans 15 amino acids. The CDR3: CASSRRFGLEETQYF. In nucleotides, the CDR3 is TGTGCCAGCAGCCGACGCTTCGGGCTCGAAGAGACCCAGTACTTC.

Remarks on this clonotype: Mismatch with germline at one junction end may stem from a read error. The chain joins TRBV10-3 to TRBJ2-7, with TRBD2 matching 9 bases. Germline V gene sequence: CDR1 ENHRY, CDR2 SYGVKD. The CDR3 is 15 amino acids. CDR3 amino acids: CAISESSGGLYEQYF. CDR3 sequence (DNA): TGTGCCATCAGTGAGTCTAGCGGGGGCCTTTACGAGCAGTACTTT.

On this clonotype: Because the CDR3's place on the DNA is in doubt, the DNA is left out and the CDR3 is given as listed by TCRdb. This CDR3 is CAWGGGTSGASYERYF. The rearrangement uses TRBV30 and TRBJ2-7; the table assigns TRBD2, which was not confirmed against the DNA. The CDR3 length equals 16 residues, ends included. Germline V CDR1 and CDR2: GTSNPN, SVGIG (reference sequence).

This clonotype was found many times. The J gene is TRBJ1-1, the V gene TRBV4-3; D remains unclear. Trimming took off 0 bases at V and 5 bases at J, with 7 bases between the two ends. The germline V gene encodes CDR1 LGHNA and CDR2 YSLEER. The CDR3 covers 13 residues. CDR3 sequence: CASSQDWGTEAFF. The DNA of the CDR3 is TGCGCCAGCAGCCAAGATTGGGGTACTGAAGCTTTCTTT.

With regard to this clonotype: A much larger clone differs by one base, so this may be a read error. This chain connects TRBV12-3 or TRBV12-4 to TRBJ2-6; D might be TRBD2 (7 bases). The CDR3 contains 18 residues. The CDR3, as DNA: TGTGCCAGCAGTGGCACGGGTTCTACGATGGGGGGGGCCAACGTCCCGACTTTC. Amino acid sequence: CASSGTGSTMGGANVPTF.

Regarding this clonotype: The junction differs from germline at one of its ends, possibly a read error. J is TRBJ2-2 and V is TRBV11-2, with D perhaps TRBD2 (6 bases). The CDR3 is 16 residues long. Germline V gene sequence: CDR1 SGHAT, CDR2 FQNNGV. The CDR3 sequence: CASSNNGRLSAGELFF. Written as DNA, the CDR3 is TGTGCAAGCAGCAATAACGGGAGATTGAGTGCCGGGGAGCTGTTTTTT.

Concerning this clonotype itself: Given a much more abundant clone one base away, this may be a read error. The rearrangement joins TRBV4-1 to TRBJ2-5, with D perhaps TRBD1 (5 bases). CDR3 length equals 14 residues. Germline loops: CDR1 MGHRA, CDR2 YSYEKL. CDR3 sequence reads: CASSQFGQQETRYF. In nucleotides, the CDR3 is TGCGCCAGCAGCCAATTCGGACAACAAGAGACCCGGTACTTC.

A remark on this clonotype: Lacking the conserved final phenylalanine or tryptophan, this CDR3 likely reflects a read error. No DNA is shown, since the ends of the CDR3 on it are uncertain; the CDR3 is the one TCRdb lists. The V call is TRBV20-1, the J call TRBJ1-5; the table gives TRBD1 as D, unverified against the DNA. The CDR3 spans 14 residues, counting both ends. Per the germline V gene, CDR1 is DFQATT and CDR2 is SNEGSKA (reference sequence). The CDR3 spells CSARAGARNQPQRC.